The clone carrying this TCR beta chain has a single count. Germline V gene data show CDR1 as SGHRS and CDR2 as YFSETQ. This CDR3 has 13 amino acids. The ends were cut back, 3 bases at V and 1 base at J, with 8 bases in the middle. Assay: immunoSEQ multiplex PCR; the TCRdb copy retains only in-frame clones and omits some. The sample shows about 100,000 clones, about 90% of them seen only once. This record belongs to a study of control samples from healthy donors and cancer patients. Material for sequencing was blood. The chain links TRBV5-1 to TRBJ2-7; tentative D call: TRBD2 (5 bases). The receptor comes from a woman aged 18-35 years in good health. This CDR3 is CASSWTESYEQYF. The CDR3 region has the DNA TGCGCCAGCAGCTGGACTGAATCCTACGAGCAGTACTTC. The full variable domain, its missing parts supplied by reference TRBV5-1 and TRBJ2-7, is KAGVTQTPRYLIKTRGQQVTLSCSPISGHRSVSWYQQTPGQGLQFLFEYFSETQRNKGNFPGRFSGRQFSNSRSEMNVSTLELGDSALYLCASSWTESYEQYFGPGTRLTVT.